This TCR beta chain originates from a study of blood T cell repertoires in COVID-19. Method: immunoSEQ multiplex PCR; TCRdb's copy keeps in-frame clones and lacks some. This sample yields tens of thousands of clones, of which around 85% are seen a single time; around 7.9% belongs to the top ten. The CDR3 consists of 14 residues. CDR1 MGHRA and CDR2 YSYEKL come from the germline V gene. With 0 bases removed from V and 3 bases from J, the gap between germline ends came to 9 bases. The sequence was collected from a young man with acute or convalescent COVID-19. The sequenced sample was peripheral blood. V is TRBV4-1 and J is TRBJ2-7; D may be TRBD2 (5 bases). The CDR3 DNA follows: TGCGCCAGCAGCCAAGATACGGGGTTCTACGAGCAGTACTTC. Translation: CASSQDTGFYEQYF.